This T cell receptor (beta chain) comes out of a study of neurological immune-mediated disorders. Deletions cut 1 base from V and 3 bases from J, with 9 bases between. The CDR3 is 14 residues long. Germline CDR1 and CDR2: MGHRA and YSYEKL. Unsorted libraries used 2 million PBMCs kept at -80 degrees C. This clonotype was counted at least ten times. As yet, its antigen is unknown. It was by 5'RACE with 10-nucleotide random UMIs that the cDNA was made. One entry per CDR3 protein results from TCRdb running MiXCR on the 5' RACE reads. The sample holds 40,000 to 50,000 distinct CDR3 sequences, approximately 10% seen once. Findings and limits, study-wide: HTLV-1-associated myelopathy ranked highest for TCR clonal expansion and multiple sclerosis lowest, beneath healthy controls.

The receptor's source is a woman aged 35 to 49 with HTLV-1-associated myelopathy (HAM/TSP). The source material was PBMCs. V usage is TRBV4-1 and J usage is TRBJ2-5; perhaps TRBD1 as D (5 bases). This CDR3 reads CASSQGFREETQYF. For the CDR3, the DNA is TGCGCCAGCAGCCAAGGCTTCAGGGAAGAGACCCAGTACTTC.